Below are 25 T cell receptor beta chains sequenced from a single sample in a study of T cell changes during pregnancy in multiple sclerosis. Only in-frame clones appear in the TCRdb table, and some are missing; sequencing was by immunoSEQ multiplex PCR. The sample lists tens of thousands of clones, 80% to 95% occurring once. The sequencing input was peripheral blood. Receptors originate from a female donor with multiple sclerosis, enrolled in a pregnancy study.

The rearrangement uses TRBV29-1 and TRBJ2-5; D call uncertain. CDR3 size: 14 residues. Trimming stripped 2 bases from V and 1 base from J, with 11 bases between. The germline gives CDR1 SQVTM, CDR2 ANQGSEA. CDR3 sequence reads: CSVELYRTQETQYF. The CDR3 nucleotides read TGCAGCGTTGAACTGTACAGAACCCAAGAGACCCAGTACTTC. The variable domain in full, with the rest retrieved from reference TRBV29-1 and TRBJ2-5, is SAVISQKPSRDICQRGTSLTIQCQVDSQVTMMFWYRQQPGQSLTLIATANQGSEATYESGFVIDKFPISRPNLTFSTLTVSNMSPEDSSIYLCSVELYRTQETQYFGPGTRLLVL.

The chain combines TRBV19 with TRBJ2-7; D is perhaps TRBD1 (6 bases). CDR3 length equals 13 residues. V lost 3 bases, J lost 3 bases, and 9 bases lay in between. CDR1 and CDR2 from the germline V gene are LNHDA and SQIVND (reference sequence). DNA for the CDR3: TGTGCCAGTAGTATCCTGGACAGCTACGAGCAGTACTTC. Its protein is CASSILDSYEQYF.

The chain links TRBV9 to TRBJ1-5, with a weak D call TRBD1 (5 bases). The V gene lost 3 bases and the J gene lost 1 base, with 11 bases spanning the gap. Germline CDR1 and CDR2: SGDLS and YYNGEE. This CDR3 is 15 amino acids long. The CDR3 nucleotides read TGTGCCAGCAGCGCACGGGGGGACAGCAATCAGCCCCAGCATTTT. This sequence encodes CASSARGDSNQPQHF. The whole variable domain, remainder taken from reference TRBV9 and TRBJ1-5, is DSGVTQTPKHLITATGQRVTLRCSPRSGDLSVYWYQQSLDQGLQFLIQYYNGEERAKGNILERFSAQQFPDLHSELNLSSLELGDSALYFCASSARGDSNQPQHFGDGTRLSIL.

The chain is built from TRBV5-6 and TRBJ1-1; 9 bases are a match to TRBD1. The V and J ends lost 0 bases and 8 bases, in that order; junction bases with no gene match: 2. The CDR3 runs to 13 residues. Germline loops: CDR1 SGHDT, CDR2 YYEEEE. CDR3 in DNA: TGTGCCAGCAGCTTGGAAGGACAGGGGGAAGCTTTCTTT. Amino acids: CASSLEGQGEAFF.

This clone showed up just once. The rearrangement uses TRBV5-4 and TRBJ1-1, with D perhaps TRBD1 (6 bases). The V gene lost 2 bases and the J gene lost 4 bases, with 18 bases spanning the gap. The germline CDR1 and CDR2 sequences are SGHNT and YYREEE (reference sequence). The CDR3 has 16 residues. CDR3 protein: CASSFSVGGGFTEAFF. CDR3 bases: TGTGCCAGCAGCTTTTCGGTAGGGGGAGGGTTCACTGAAGCTTTCTTT.

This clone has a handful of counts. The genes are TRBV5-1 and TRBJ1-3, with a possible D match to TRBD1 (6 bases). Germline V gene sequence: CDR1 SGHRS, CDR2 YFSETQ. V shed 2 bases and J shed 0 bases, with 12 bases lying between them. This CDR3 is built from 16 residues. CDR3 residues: CASSLTGDTSGNTIYF. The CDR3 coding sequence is TGCGCCAGCAGCTTAACCGGGGACACCTCTGGAAACACCATATATTTT. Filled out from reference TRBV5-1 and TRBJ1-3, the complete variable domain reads KAGVTQTPRYLIKTRGQQVTLSCSPISGHRSVSWYQQTPGQGLQFLFEYFSETQRNKGNFPGRFSGRQFSNSRSEMNVSTLELGDSALYLCASSLTGDTSGNTIYFGEGSWLTVV.

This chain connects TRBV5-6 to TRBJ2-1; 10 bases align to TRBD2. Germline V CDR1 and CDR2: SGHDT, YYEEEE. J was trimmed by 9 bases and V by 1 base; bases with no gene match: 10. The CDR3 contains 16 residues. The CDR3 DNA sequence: TGTGCCAGCAGCTTGTCCCCTAGCGGGAGCGTCATTGAGCAGTTCTTC. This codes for CASSLSPSGSVIEQFF.

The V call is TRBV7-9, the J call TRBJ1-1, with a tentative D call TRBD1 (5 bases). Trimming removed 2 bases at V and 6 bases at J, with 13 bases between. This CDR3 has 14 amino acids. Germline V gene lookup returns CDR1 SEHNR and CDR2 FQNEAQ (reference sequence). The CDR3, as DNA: TGTGCCAGCAGCTTATTAAGGGACTCTGCTGAAGCTTTCTTT. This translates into CASSLLRDSAEAFF.

The CDR3 DNA sequence: TGTGCCAGCACTCCGGGACGGATGAACACTGAAGCTTTCTTT. It codes for CASTPGRMNTEAFF. The chain joins TRBV6-1 to TRBJ1-1; maybe TRBD1 (5 bases). The ends were cut back, 7 bases at V and 0 bases at J, with 12 bases in the middle. CDR3 size: 14 residues. In germline, CDR1 is MNHNS, CDR2 SASEGT.

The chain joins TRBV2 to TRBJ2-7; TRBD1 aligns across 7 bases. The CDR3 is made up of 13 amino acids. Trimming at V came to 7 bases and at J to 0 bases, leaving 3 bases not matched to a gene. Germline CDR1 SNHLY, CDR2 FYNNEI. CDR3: CASKGADSYEQYF. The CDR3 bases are TGTGCCAGCAAGGGGGCGGACTCCTACGAGCAGTACTTC.

CDR3 nucleotides: TGTGCCTCCAGGGCTGCGGGAGGGCCGAACACCGGGGAGCTGTTTTTT. This gives the protein CASRAAGGPNTGELFF. The V and J genes are TRBV10-3 and TRBJ2-2; 9 bases are a match to TRBD2. J was trimmed by 0 bases and V by 11 bases; bases with no gene match: 10. CDR3 length: 16 amino acids. CDR1 and CDR2 (germline): ENHRY, SYGVKD.

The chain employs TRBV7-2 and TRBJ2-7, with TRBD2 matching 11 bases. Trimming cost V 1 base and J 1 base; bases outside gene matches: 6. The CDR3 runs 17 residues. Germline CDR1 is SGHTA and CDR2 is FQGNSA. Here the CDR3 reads CASSLELAGVVSYEQYF. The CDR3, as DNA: TGTGCCAGCAGCTTAGAACTAGCGGGAGTAGTTTCCTACGAGCAGTACTTC.

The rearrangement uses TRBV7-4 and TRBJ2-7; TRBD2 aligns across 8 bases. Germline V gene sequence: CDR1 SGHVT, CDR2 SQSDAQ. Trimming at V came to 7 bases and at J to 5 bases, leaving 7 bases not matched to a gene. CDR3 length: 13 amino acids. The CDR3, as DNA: TGTGCCAGCAACCTAGCGGGCCCCCACGAGCAGTACTTC. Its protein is CASNLAGPHEQYF. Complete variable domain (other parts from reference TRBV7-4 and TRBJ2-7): GAGVSQSPRYKVAKRGRDVALRCDSISGHVTLYWYRQTLGQGSEVLTYSQSDAQRDKSGRPSGRFSAERPERSVSTLKIQRTEQGDSAVYLCASNLAGPHEQYFGPGTRLTVT.

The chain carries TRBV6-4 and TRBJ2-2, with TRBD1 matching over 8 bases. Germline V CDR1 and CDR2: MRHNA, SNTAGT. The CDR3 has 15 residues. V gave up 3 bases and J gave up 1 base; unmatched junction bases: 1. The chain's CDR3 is CASSEGTGNTGELFF. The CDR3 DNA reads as TGTGCCAGCAGTGAGGGGACAGGGAACACCGGGGAGCTGTTTTTT.

CDR3 nucleotides: TGTGCCACCCGGTACCGGAACGAAAAACTGTTTTTT. Amino acids: CATRYRNEKLFF. The chain joins TRBV2 to TRBJ1-4; no clear D gene. The CDR3 contains 12 residues. V was trimmed by 10 bases and J by 8 bases, leaving 14 bases between them. Germline V lookup: CDR1 SNHLY, CDR2 FYNNEI.

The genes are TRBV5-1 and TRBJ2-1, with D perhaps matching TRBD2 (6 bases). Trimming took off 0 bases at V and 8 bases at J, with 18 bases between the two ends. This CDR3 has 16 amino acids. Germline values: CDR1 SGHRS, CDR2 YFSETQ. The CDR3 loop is CASSLEPSGSGHEQFF. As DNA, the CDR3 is TGCGCCAGCAGCTTGGAGCCCAGCGGCAGCGGGCATGAGCAGTTCTTC.

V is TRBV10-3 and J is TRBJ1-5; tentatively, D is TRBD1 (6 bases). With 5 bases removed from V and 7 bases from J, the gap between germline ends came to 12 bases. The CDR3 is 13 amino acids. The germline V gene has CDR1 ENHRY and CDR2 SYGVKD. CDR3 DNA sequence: TGTGCCATCAGTACTCAGGGGAGCCAGCCCCAGCATTTT. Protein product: CAISTQGSQPQHF.

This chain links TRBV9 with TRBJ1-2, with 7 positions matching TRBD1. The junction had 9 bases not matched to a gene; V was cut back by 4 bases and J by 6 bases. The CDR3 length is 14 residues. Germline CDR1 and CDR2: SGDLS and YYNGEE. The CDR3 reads CASSSSSGGHGYTF. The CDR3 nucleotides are TGTGCCAGCAGCTCCAGCTCAGGGGGTCATGGCTACACCTTC.

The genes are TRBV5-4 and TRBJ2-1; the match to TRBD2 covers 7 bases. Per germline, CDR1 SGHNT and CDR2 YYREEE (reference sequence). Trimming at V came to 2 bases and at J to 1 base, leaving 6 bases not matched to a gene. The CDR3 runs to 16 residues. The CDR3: CASSFSPGGSYNEQFF. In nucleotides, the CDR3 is TGTGCCAGCAGCTTTTCGCCGGGAGGTTCCTACAATGAGCAGTTCTTC.

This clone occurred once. CDR3 nucleotides: TGTGCCAGCAGCGGAAGGAGTTTGGAGACCGGGGAGCTGTTTTTT. It yields the protein CASSGRSLETGELFF. The V gene is TRBV7-6, the J gene TRBJ2-2, with D unresolved. Trimming cost V 5 bases and J 5 bases, with 15 bases left between them. Germline V gene data show CDR1 as SGHVS and CDR2 as FNYEAQ. This CDR3 contains 15 residues.

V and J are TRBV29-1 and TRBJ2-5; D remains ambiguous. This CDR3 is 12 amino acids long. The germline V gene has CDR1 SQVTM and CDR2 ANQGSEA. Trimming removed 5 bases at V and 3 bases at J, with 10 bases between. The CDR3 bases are TGCAGCGTTTGGGGTGCAGAAGAGACCCAGTACTTC. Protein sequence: CSVWGAEETQYF.

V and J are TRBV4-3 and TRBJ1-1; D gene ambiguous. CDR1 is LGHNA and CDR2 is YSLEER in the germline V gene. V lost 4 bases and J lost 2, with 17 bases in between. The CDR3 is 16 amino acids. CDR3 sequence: CASSRSVGFVNTEAFF. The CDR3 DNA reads TGCGCCAGCAGCCGTTCGGTAGGGTTCGTTAACACTGAAGCTTTCTTT.

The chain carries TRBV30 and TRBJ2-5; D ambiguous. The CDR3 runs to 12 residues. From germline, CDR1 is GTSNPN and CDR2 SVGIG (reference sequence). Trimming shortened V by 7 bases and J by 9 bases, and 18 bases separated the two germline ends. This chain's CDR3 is CAYTPSVPAQYF. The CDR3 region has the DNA TGTGCCTACACCCCTTCGGTACCAGCCCAGTACTTC.

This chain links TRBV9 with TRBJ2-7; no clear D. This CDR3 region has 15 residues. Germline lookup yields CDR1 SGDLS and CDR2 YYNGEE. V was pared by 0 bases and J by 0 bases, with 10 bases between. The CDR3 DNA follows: TGTGCCAGCAGCGTAGGCCCAACGAACTCCTACGAGCAGTACTTC. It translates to CASSVGPTNSYEQYF.

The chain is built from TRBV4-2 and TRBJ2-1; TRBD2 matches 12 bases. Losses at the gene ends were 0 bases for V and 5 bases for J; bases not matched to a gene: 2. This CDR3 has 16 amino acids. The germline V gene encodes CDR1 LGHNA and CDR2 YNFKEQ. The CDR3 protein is CASSQEGTSGHNEQFF. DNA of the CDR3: TGTGCCAGCAGCCAAGAGGGGACTAGCGGGCACAATGAGCAGTTCTTC.